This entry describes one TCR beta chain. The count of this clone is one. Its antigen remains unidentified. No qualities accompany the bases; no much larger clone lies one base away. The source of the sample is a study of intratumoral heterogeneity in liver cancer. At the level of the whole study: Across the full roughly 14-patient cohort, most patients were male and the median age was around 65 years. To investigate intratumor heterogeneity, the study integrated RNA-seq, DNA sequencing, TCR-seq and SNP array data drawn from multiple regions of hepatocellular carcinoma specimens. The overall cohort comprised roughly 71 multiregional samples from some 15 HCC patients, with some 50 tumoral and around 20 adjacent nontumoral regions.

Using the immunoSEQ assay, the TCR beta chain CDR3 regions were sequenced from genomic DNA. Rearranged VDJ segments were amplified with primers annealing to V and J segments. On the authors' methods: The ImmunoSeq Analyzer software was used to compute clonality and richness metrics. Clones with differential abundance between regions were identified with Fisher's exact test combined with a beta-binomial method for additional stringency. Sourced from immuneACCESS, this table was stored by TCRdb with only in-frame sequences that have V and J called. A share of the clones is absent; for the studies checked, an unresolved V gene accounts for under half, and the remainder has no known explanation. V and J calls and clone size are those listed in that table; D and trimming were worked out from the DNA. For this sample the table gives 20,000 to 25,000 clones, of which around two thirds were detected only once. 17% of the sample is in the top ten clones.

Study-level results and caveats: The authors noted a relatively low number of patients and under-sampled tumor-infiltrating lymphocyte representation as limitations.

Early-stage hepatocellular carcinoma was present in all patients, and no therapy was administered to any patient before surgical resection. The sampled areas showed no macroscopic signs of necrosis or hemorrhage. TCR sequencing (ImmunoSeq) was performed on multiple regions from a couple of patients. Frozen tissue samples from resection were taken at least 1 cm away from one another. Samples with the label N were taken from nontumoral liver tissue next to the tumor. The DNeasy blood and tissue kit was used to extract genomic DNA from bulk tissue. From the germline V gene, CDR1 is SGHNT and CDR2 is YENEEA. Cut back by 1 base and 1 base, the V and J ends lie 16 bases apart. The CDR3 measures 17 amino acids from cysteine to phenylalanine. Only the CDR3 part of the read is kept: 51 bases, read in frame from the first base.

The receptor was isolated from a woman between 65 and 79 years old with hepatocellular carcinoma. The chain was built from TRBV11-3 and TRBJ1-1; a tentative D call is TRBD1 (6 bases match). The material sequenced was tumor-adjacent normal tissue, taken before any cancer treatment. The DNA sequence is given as TGTGCCAGCAGCTTAGGCTGGGACAAGGGGGGGAACACTGAAGCTTTCTTT. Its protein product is CASSLGWDKGGNTEAFF.